Listed here are 16 T cell receptor beta chains from one sample, sequenced in a study of OX40 agonist ivuxolimab in advanced cancers. Libraries were prepared by immunoSEQ multiplex PCR; TCRdb keeps only in-frame clonotypes and omits some of them. Counted here are about 9,500 clones, approximately 66% occurring once; the ten biggest clones make up approximately 24%. The input for sequencing was CD4+ or CD8+ T cells sorted from blood, taken in a trial of the OX40 agonist ivuxolimab. All receptors come from an adult with an advanced solid tumor such as melanoma, head and neck, liver or kidney cancer.

The rearrangement links TRBV9 to TRBJ2-1, with TRBD1 identical over 7 bases. Germline V gives CDR1 SGDLS, CDR2 YYNGEE. The CDR3 length is 14 residues. The V gene end was trimmed by 3 bases and the J gene end by 9 bases; junction bases not matched to a gene: 9. CDR3 nucleotide sequence: TGTGCCAGCAGCGCGGCCTACAGGGGAACTGAGCAGTTCTTC. Translating it yields CASSAAYRGTEQFF. The entire variable domain, with the rest obtained from reference TRBV9 and TRBJ2-1, is as follows: DSGVTQTPKHLITATGQRVTLRCSPRSGDLSVYWYQQSLDQGLQFLIQYYNGEERAKGNILERFSAQQFPDLHSELNLSSLELGDSALYFCASSAAYRGTEQFFGPGTRLTVL.

The chain is built from TRBV27 and TRBJ2-7; D unclear. The germline V gene has CDR1 MNHEY and CDR2 SMNVEV (reference sequence). CDR3 length: 13 residues. The V end was cut by 6 bases, the J end by 0 bases, with 9 bases between. In nucleotides, the CDR3 is TGTGCCAGCAGGTCTCCTCCCTCCTACGAGCAGTACTTC. It yields the protein CASRSPPSYEQYF.

The chain joins TRBV30 to TRBJ2-2; D not resolved. The CDR3 is 12 residues long. Germline V gene lookup returns CDR1 GTSNPN and CDR2 SVGIG (reference sequence). The V end lost 4 bases, the J end lost 4 bases, and 7 bases lay between the germline ends. CDR3 sequence: CAWISGTGELFF. The CDR3 coding sequence is TGTGCCTGGATATCCGGCACCGGGGAGCTGTTTTTT.

This chain uses TRBV6-5 with TRBJ1-3; 10 bases match TRBD1. V lost 1 base to trimming and J lost 6 bases; unmatched junction nucleotides: 3. This CDR3 region has 15 residues. The germline gives CDR1 MNHEY, CDR2 SVGAGI. CDR3 DNA sequence: TGTGCCAGCAGTTACTACGGGACAGGGGAAAACACCATATATTTT. Translating it yields CASSYYGTGENTIYF.

The chain uses TRBV5-1 and TRBJ1-5, with 9 bases identical to TRBD1. The CDR3 length is 14 residues. Unmatched junction bases numbered 3, after V lost 4 bases and J lost 4 bases. The germline CDR1 and CDR2 sequences are SGHRS and YFSETQ. The CDR3 region is CASSPGQGNQPQHF. The CDR3 nucleotides are TGCGCCAGCAGCCCGGGACAGGGAAATCAGCCCCAGCATTTT.

This rearrangement joins TRBV27 to TRBJ1-1; no reliable D call. Germline V lookup: CDR1 MNHEY, CDR2 SMNVEV (reference sequence). V was pared by 0 bases and J by 0 bases, with 2 bases between. This CDR3 comprises 13 residues. CDR3 sequence (DNA): TGTGCCAGCAGTTTATCGCTGAACACTGAAGCTTTCTTT. This encodes CASSLSLNTEAFF.

This clone is labeled as medium-sized (0.01 to 0.1%). The chain employs TRBV27 and TRBJ2-7; D perhaps matches TRBD1 (6 bases). The germline gives CDR1 MNHEY, CDR2 SMNVEV (reference sequence). This CDR3 is 11 amino acids long. V dropped 6 bases and J dropped 6 bases, with 9 bases sitting between them. CDR3 coding DNA: TGTGCCAGCAGAGGGGGTGGCGAGCAGTACTTC. It is translated as CASRGGGEQYF.

V usage is TRBV4-1 and J usage is TRBJ2-2, with D possibly called TRBD1 or TRBD2 (5 bases each). Germline CDR1 reads MGHRA; CDR2 reads YSYEKL. V was pared by 8 bases and J by 4 bases, with 17 bases between. The CDR3 is 15 residues long. CDR3 sequence: CASQTGTASTGELFF. In DNA form, the CDR3 reads TGCGCCAGCCAGACCGGGACCGCCAGCACCGGGGAGCTGTTTTTT.

By share of the sample, this clone is large. The chain employs TRBV28 and TRBJ2-2, with TRBD2 identical over 12 bases. CDR1 and CDR2 (germline): MDHEN, SYDVKM. Germline trimming cut 2 bases from V and 4 bases from J; bases unmatched to any gene: 2. The CDR3 runs to 16 residues. This CDR3 is CASSLLAGGPTGELFF. CDR3 DNA sequence: TGTGCCAGCAGTTTACTAGCGGGAGGGCCCACCGGGGAGCTGTTTTTT.

The chain joins TRBV28 to TRBJ2-4, with D perhaps TRBD2 (6 bases). V was cut by 6 bases and J by 3 bases, with 15 bases left in between. Germline V gives CDR1 MDHEN, CDR2 SYDVKM. The CDR3 has 15 amino acids. Here the CDR3 reads CASSPWGEDKNIQYF. As DNA, the CDR3 is TGTGCCAGCAGCCCGTGGGGGGAAGACAAAAACATTCAGTACTTC.

This clone was seen just once. This rearrangement joins TRBV28 to TRBJ2-7; the D is unclear. CDR1 is MDHEN, CDR2 SYDVKM, per germline. Deletions cut 8 bases from V and 0 bases from J, with 20 bases between. The CDR3 has 16 residues. The CDR3 reads CASSPAAGRSSYEQYF. In DNA form, the CDR3 reads TGTGCCAGCTCCCCCGCTGCCGGGCGGAGCTCCTACGAGCAGTACTTC.

The rearrangement uses TRBV19 and TRBJ1-1; no clear D gene. This CDR3 spans 13 amino acids. Looked up from germline, CDR1 is LNHDA and CDR2 is SQIVND (reference sequence). Deletions cut 4 bases from V and 0 bases from J, with 6 bases between. The CDR3: CASSKGMNTEAFF. The CDR3, as DNA: TGTGCCAGTAGTAAGGGTATGAACACTGAAGCTTTCTTT.

This chain joins TRBV28 and TRBJ2-1; 9 bases map to TRBD2. J was trimmed by 7 bases and V by 5 bases; bases with no gene match: 12. Germline V gene sequence: CDR1 MDHEN, CDR2 SYDVKM. The CDR3 totals 16 residues. CDR3 in DNA: TGTGCCAGCAGTAGCCTAGGGGCGGGGGGGCCGAATGAGCAGTTCTTC. Protein product: CASSSLGAGGPNEQFF.

The rearrangement links TRBV18 to TRBJ2-1, with 8 bases identical to TRBD2. The germline V gene has CDR1 KGHSH and CDR2 LQKENI. There are 19 residues in the CDR3. J was trimmed by 2 bases and V by 0 bases; bases with no gene match: 12. Written as DNA, the CDR3 is TGTGCCAGCTCACCACCCCCTTGGGGGGCTAGCGGGCCCTACAATGAGCAGTTCTTC. This codes for CASSPPPWGASGPYNEQFF. Full variable domain (remainder filled in from reference TRBV18 and TRBJ2-1): NAGVMQNPRHLVRRRGQEARLRCSPMKGHSHVYWYRQLPEEGLKFMVYLQKENIIDESGMPKERFSAEFPKEGPSILRIQQVVRGDSAAYFCASSPPPWGASGPYNEQFFGPGTRLTVL.

This chain joins TRBV28 and TRBJ1-2, with D perhaps TRBD1 (5 bases). The V end lost 3 bases, the J end lost 4 bases, and 9 bases lay between the germline ends. The CDR3 spans 13 residues. CDR1 and CDR2 (germline): MDHEN, SYDVKM. DNA of the CDR3: TGTGCCAGCAGTTTTGGGGGTGGCTATGGCTACACCTTC. Translating it yields CASSFGGGYGYTF.

Relative to its sample, this clone is medium-sized. V usage is TRBV7-3 and J usage is TRBJ2-1, with 13 positions matching TRBD2. Germline V gives CDR1 SGHTA, CDR2 FQGTGA. The J segment lost 10 bases and the V segment lost 5 bases, leaving 11 bases of the junction unmatched. The CDR3 covers 16 residues. CDR3 sequence reads: CASSIGTSGNLGEQFF. CDR3 DNA: TGTGCCAGCAGCATCGGGACTAGCGGGAACCTTGGGGAGCAGTTCTTC.